What follows describes a single T cell receptor (beta chain). What it binds is unknown. This entry comes from a study of blood T cells in healthy people across ages. Study findings and constraints: Any changes in expanded clonotypes were possibly confounded, as donor CMV status remained unknown.

The ends were cut back, 8 bases at V and 4 bases at J, with 17 bases in the middle. Germline V gene data show CDR1 as MGHRA and CDR2 as YSYEKL. The CDR3 extends over 14 amino acids. There were healthy Caucasian individuals from Russia, aged about 6 to 100, serving as donors. Extractions gave at least 5.5 micrograms of total RNA per sample. Primers used in a second PCR of about 6 to 11 cycles were a sample-barcoded 5' primer and a J-beta primer mix. Samples each returned at least 3 million CDR3-containing paired-end reads. TCRdb analysed the 5' RACE reads with MiXCR anew, one entry per CDR3 protein. The table has about 1.6 million distinct CDR3 sequences, roughly 32% seen once.

The TCR originated in a woman between 25 and 40 years old in good health. Sequences were obtained from blood. The chain links TRBV4-1 to TRBJ1-2; D possibly corresponds to TRBD1 (5 bases). DNA for the CDR3: TGCGCCAGCGGTCCAGCCGGGGGAGGCTATGGCTACACCTTC. Protein product: CASGPAGGGYGYTF.